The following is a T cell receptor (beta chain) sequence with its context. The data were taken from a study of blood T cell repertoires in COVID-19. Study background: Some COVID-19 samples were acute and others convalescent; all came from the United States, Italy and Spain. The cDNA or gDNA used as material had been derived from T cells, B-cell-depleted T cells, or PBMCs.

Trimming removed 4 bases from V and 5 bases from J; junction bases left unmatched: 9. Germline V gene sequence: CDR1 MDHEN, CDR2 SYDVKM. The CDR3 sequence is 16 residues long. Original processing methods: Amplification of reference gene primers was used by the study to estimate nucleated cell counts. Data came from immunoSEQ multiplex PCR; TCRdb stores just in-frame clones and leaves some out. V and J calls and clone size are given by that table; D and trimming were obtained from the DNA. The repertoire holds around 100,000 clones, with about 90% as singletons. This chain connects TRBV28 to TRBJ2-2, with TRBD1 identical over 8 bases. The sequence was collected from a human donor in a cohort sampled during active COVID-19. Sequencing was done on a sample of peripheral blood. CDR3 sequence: CASSSPRGRWTGELFF. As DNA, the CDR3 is TGTGCCAGCAGTTCCCCCAGGGGGCGCTGGACCGGGGAGCTGTTTTTT.